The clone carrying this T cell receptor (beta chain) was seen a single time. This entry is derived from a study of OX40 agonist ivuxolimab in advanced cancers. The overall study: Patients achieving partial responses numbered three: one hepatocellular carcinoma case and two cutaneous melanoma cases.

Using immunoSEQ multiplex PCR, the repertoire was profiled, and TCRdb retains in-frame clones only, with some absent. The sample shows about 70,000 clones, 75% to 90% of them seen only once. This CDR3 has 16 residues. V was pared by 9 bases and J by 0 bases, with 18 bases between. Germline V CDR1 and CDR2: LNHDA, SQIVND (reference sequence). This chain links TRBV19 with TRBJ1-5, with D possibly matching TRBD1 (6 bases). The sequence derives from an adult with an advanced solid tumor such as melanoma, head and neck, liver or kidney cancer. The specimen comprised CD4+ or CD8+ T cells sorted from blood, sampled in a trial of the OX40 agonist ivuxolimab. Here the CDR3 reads CASLGGGTPSNQPQHF. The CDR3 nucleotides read TGTGCCAGCCTGGGAGGGGGGACCCCTAGCAATCAGCCCCAGCATTTT.